Given below is one T cell receptor beta chain in context. This record belongs to a study of blood T cell repertoires in COVID-19. Across the study: COVID-19 samples from acute and convalescent phases originated in the United States, Italy and Spain. Sample material is recorded as cDNA or gDNA derived from T cells, B-cell-depleted T cells, or PBMCs.

V was clipped by 2 bases and J by 0 bases; unmatched bases: 5. The CDR3 runs to 16 residues. CDR1 SGHRS and CDR2 YFSETQ come from the germline V gene. TCRdb keeps only in-frame clones here, not all; method: immunoSEQ multiplex PCR. This table has 50,000 to 75,000 clones, around 77% appearing once. Sequenced input: peripheral blood. This TCR derives from an older man with active or convalescent COVID-19. The V call is TRBV5-1, the J call TRBJ2-1, with TRBD2 identical over 7 bases. For the CDR3, the DNA is TGCGCCAGCAGCTTAGATATAGCGGGCTCCTACAATGAGCAGTTCTTC. This sequence encodes CASSLDIAGSYNEQFF.